Listed below are T cell receptor beta chains from one sample, sequenced in a study of blood T cell repertoires in COVID-19. Here immunoSEQ multiplex PCR was the method, and the copy in TCRdb shows in-frame clones only, minus some. This sample has 55,000 to 70,000 clones, with roughly 85% found just once. Sequencing input: peripheral blood. These receptors originate from a woman older than 75 with acute or convalescent COVID-19. The CDR3 runs from the conserved cysteine through the conserved F or W. Each record gives: CDR3 DNA, CDR3 protein, clone size, J gene, D gene, V gene. A D gene is named only where the DNA matches it firmly. Not every row has a clone size; where given, it reads once, few, many or a size class.

CDR3 DNA: TGCAGCGTTGCCTCAGGGGGCAGGGATACGCAGTATTTT
CDR3 protein: CSVASGGRDTQYF
clone size: once
J gene: TRBJ2-3
D gene: TRBD1
V gene: TRBV29-1

CDR3 DNA: TGTGCCAGCAGCTTGGCGGGGAGACTAGCGGGGCGATACGAGCAGTACTTC
CDR3 protein: CASSLAGRLAGRYEQYF
clone size: -
J gene: TRBJ2-7
D gene: TRBD2
V gene: TRBV5-4

CDR3 DNA: TGTGCCACCCAAGCCGGGGGGAAGAATTCACCCCTCCACTTT
CDR3 protein: CATQAGGKNSPLHF
clone size: once
J gene: TRBJ1-6
D gene: -
V gene: TRBV10-3

CDR3 DNA: TGTACCACCAGCAGAGATCCACTAGTCGCTCATGAGCAGTTCTTC
CDR3 protein: CTTSRDPLVAHEQFF
clone size: -
J gene: TRBJ2-1
D gene: -
V gene: TRBV15

CDR3 DNA: TGTGCCGTCAGAGAGGGAGGGGGCAATGAGCAGTTCTTC
CDR3 protein: CAVREGGGNEQFF
clone size: few
J gene: TRBJ2-1
D gene: -
V gene: TRBV7-9

CDR3 DNA: TGTGCCAGCAGCAAAACAGGGGTAGAGACCCAGTACTTC
CDR3 protein: CASSKTGVETQYF
clone size: -
J gene: TRBJ2-5
D gene: TRBD1
V gene: TRBV3-1/TRBV3-2

CDR3 DNA: TGTGCCAGTAATCATTGGCAGGGCAATGGAAACATTCAGTACTTC
CDR3 protein: CASNHWQGNGNIQYF
clone size: -
J gene: TRBJ2-4
D gene: -
V gene: TRBV19

CDR3 DNA: TGTGCCAGCAGCTTGGTCCCGAGCGGGGTTGCTTCCGAGCAGTACTTC
CDR3 protein: CASSLVPSGVASEQYF
clone size: -
J gene: TRBJ2-7
D gene: TRBD2
V gene: TRBV5-4

CDR3 DNA: TGTGCCAGCAGCTCGGGACTAGCGGGGGCTGAGCAGTTCTTC
CDR3 protein: CASSSGLAGAEQFF
clone size: -
J gene: TRBJ2-1
D gene: TRBD2
V gene: TRBV7-2

CDR3 DNA: TGCGCCAGCAGCGGTAGCGGGGGGGCTCGGACAGATACGCAGTATTTT
CDR3 protein: CASSGSGGARTDTQYF
clone size: once
J gene: TRBJ2-3
D gene: TRBD2
V gene: TRBV5-1

CDR3 DNA: TGCGCCAGCAGCTCGGATAGGGGGCGCGGCACTGAAGCTTTCTTT
CDR3 protein: CASSSDRGRGTEAFF
clone size: -
J gene: TRBJ1-1
D gene: TRBD1
V gene: TRBV5-1

CDR3 DNA: TGTGCCAGCAGCCAAGAACGCCCGGGGGGGCCTCTCAATGAGCAGTTCTTC
CDR3 protein: CASSQERPGGPLNEQFF
clone size: -
J gene: TRBJ2-1
D gene: TRBD2
V gene: TRBV3-1/TRBV3-2

CDR3 DNA: TGTGCCAGCAGCCGGACAGGGGGCGCAGGCTATGGCTACACCTTC
CDR3 protein: CASSRTGGAGYGYTF
clone size: few
J gene: TRBJ1-2
D gene: TRBD1
V gene: TRBV27

CDR3 DNA: TGTGCCAGTAGTTTGAAGCCACCGGGACAGGGCTACAATGAGCAGTTCTTC
CDR3 protein: CASSLKPPGQGYNEQFF
clone size: -
J gene: TRBJ2-1
D gene: TRBD1
V gene: TRBV19

CDR3 DNA: TGTGCCAGCAACCGGGACAGCTATAATTCACCCCTCCACTTT
CDR3 protein: CASNRDSYNSPLHF
clone size: -
J gene: TRBJ1-6
D gene: TRBD1
V gene: TRBV3-1/TRBV3-2

CDR3 DNA: TGTGCCAGCAGCTTGGGAAAGACAGGCGCTATCGAAAAACTGTTTTTT
CDR3 protein: CASSLGKTGAIEKLFF
clone size: -
J gene: TRBJ1-4
D gene: -
V gene: TRBV5-6

CDR3 DNA: TGTGCCAGCAGCTCGTACAGTTCAACTGGAAACACCATATATTTT
CDR3 protein: CASSSYSSTGNTIYF
clone size: -
J gene: TRBJ1-3
D gene: -
V gene: TRBV7-2

CDR3 DNA: TGCGCCAGCAGCTTGGTGCTGGGGCTGGACAATGAGCAGTTCTTC
CDR3 protein: CASSLVLGLDNEQFF
clone size: -
J gene: TRBJ2-1
D gene: -
V gene: TRBV5-1

CDR3 DNA: TGTGCCTGGAGTGTAGCGGATAATCAGCCCCAGCATTTT
CDR3 protein: CAWSVADNQPQHF
clone size: -
J gene: TRBJ1-5
D gene: -
V gene: TRBV30

CDR3 DNA: TGTGCCAGCAGCCAAACCCCCGGGACAGGGGGTGAGACCCAGTACTTC
CDR3 protein: CASSQTPGTGGETQYF
clone size: -
J gene: TRBJ2-5
D gene: TRBD1
V gene: TRBV3-1/TRBV3-2

CDR3 DNA: TGTGCCAGCAGCCACCAGGGTGCGGGGGAAAAACTGTTTTTT
CDR3 protein: CASSHQGAGEKLFF
clone size: -
J gene: TRBJ1-4
D gene: -
V gene: TRBV7-9

CDR3 DNA: TGTGCCAGCGGGGACAACTCCTACGAGCAGTACTTC
CDR3 protein: CASGDNSYEQYF
clone size: few
J gene: TRBJ2-7
D gene: -
V gene: TRBV2

CDR3 DNA: TGTGCCAGCAGCTTCCGAGACAGACTTTTGGACACTGAAGCTTTCTTT
CDR3 protein: CASSFRDRLLDTEAFF
clone size: -
J gene: TRBJ1-1
D gene: -
V gene: TRBV7-2

CDR3 DNA: TGTGCCAGCAGCCTAAGGGGTATTAGCAATCAGCCCCAGCATTTT
CDR3 protein: CASSLRGISNQPQHF
clone size: -
J gene: TRBJ1-5
D gene: -
V gene: TRBV2

CDR3 DNA: TGTGCCAGCGAGGGAAGTTTTGGGAGAAACGGCAATCAGCCCCAGCATTTT
CDR3 protein: CASEGSFGRNGNQPQHF
clone size: -
J gene: TRBJ1-5
D gene: -
V gene: TRBV2

CDR3 DNA: TGCAGTGCTAGTCCGGGACTAGCGGGGTCCTACAATGAGCAGTTCTTC
CDR3 protein: CSASPGLAGSYNEQFF
clone size: -
J gene: TRBJ2-1
D gene: TRBD2
V gene: TRBV20-1

CDR3 DNA: TGTGCCAGCAGTCCCGAGGGGGACAACTATGGCTACACCTTC
CDR3 protein: CASSPEGDNYGYTF
clone size: -
J gene: TRBJ1-2
D gene: -
V gene: TRBV2

CDR3 DNA: TGTGCCAGCAGTTTCCCTGACAGGCGCTATGGCTACACCTTC
CDR3 protein: CASSFPDRRYGYTF
clone size: -
J gene: TRBJ1-2
D gene: -
V gene: TRBV25-1

CDR3 DNA: TGCGCCAGCAGTTTACAGGGGGTCTCCTACAATGAGCAGTTCTTC
CDR3 protein: CASSLQGVSYNEQFF
clone size: once
J gene: TRBJ2-1
D gene: TRBD1
V gene: TRBV5-1

CDR3 DNA: TGTGCCAGTGGCGGACAGGGGGCAGAGACCCAGTACTTC
CDR3 protein: CASGGQGAETQYF
clone size: -
J gene: TRBJ2-5
D gene: TRBD1
V gene: TRBV19

CDR3 DNA: TGTGCCAGTAGTATGATTATGTGGGGACTCAACACTGAAGCTTTCTTT
CDR3 protein: CASSMIMWGLNTEAFF
clone size: -
J gene: TRBJ1-1
D gene: -
V gene: TRBV19

CDR3 DNA: TGTGCCATCAGTGAACAGGGACGGGTCGACGAGCAGTACTTC
CDR3 protein: CAISEQGRVDEQYF
clone size: -
J gene: TRBJ2-7
D gene: -
V gene: TRBV10-3

CDR3 DNA: TGTGCCAGCTCACCAACGACTAGCGTAAACATTCAGTACTTC
CDR3 protein: CASSPTTSVNIQYF
clone size: -
J gene: TRBJ2-4
D gene: TRBD2
V gene: TRBV18

CDR3 DNA: TGTGCCAGCAGTGACGGGGCCGGACCTTACAATGAGCAGTTCTTC
CDR3 protein: CASSDGAGPYNEQFF
clone size: -
J gene: TRBJ2-1
D gene: -
V gene: TRBV6-4

CDR3 DNA: TGTGCCTGGAGTAAGAGGGTCGGGGACAGGGCATTGGAAAAACTGTTTTTT
CDR3 protein: CAWSKRVGDRALEKLFF
clone size: -
J gene: TRBJ1-4
D gene: TRBD1
V gene: TRBV30

CDR3 DNA: TGCGCCAGCAGCTCCCGCACAGGGTTGAACACCGGGGAGCTGTTTTTT
CDR3 protein: CASSSRTGLNTGELFF
clone size: -
J gene: TRBJ2-2
D gene: -
V gene: TRBV4-1

CDR3 DNA: TGTGCCAGCAGCTCCCGGACGGGGACTAACTATGGCTACACCTTC
CDR3 protein: CASSSRTGTNYGYTF
clone size: many
J gene: TRBJ1-2
D gene: -
V gene: TRBV7-8

CDR3 DNA: TGCGCCAGCAGCCGGAGGGCTAGCGGGGGACCCCAAGAGACCCAGTACTTC
CDR3 protein: CASSRRASGGPQETQYF
clone size: -
J gene: TRBJ2-5
D gene: TRBD2
V gene: TRBV5-1

CDR3 DNA: TGTGCCAGCAGCTTAACGCGAGGAGGTCCCGGGGAGCTGTTTTTT
CDR3 protein: CASSLTRGGPGELFF
clone size: -
J gene: TRBJ2-2
D gene: -
V gene: TRBV7-9

CDR3 DNA: TGTGCCAGCAGCCTTTATACGGCAGATACGCAGTATTTT
CDR3 protein: CASSLYTADTQYF
clone size: -
J gene: TRBJ2-3
D gene: -
V gene: TRBV27

CDR3 DNA: TGTGCCAGCAGTAGATCAGGGGGAACTGAAGCTTTCTTT
CDR3 protein: CASSRSGGTEAFF
clone size: -
J gene: TRBJ1-1
D gene: TRBD1
V gene: TRBV6-5

CDR3 DNA: TGTGCCAGCAGTGAAGTATGGGGGCGCGTATCCTACGAGCAGTACTTC
CDR3 protein: CASSEVWGRVSYEQYF
clone size: -
J gene: TRBJ2-7
D gene: -
V gene: TRBV6-1

CDR3 DNA: TGTGCCAGCGTGCCTAGCAGGCACACTGAAGCTTTCTTT
CDR3 protein: CASVPSRHTEAFF
clone size: -
J gene: TRBJ1-1
D gene: -
V gene: TRBV6-5

CDR3 DNA: TGCGCCACCTCCCCCCGGCAGACTGTCTCCGGCGAGCAGTACTTC
CDR3 protein: CATSPRQTVSGEQYF
clone size: -
J gene: TRBJ2-7
D gene: -
V gene: TRBV4-1

CDR3 DNA: TGTGCCAGCAGCCACAGGACAGGGAGTAACTATGGCTACACCTTC
CDR3 protein: CASSHRTGSNYGYTF
clone size: -
J gene: TRBJ1-2
D gene: TRBD1
V gene: TRBV11-3

CDR3 DNA: TGTGCCAGCAGCCAAGATCCCGGGGGGTACACAGATACGCAGTATTTT
CDR3 protein: CASSQDPGGYTDTQYF
clone size: -
J gene: TRBJ2-3
D gene: TRBD2
V gene: TRBV3-1/TRBV3-2

CDR3 DNA: TGTGCCAGCAGCCGGTCTATGGTTCGTATGGAGACCCAGTACTTC
CDR3 protein: CASSRSMVRMETQYF
clone size: once
J gene: TRBJ2-5
D gene: -
V gene: TRBV3-1/TRBV3-2

CDR3 DNA: TGTGCCACTCTAGACCGGGTCCTCAATCAGCCCCAGCATTTT
CDR3 protein: CATLDRVLNQPQHF
clone size: -
J gene: TRBJ1-5
D gene: -
V gene: TRBV13

CDR3 DNA: TGTGCCAGCAGCCAAGATCAGTGGGCAGACAACACTGAAGCTTTCTTT
CDR3 protein: CASSQDQWADNTEAFF
clone size: few
J gene: TRBJ1-1
D gene: -
V gene: TRBV3-1/TRBV3-2

CDR3 DNA: TGTGCCAGCAGCCAAGATGTCGCGCGCGGGCATGGGGGCTACACCTTC
CDR3 protein: CASSQDVARGHGGYTF
clone size: -
J gene: TRBJ1-2
D gene: -
V gene: TRBV4-2

CDR3 DNA: TGTGCCAGCAGCTTGCAGGCTAGCGATCAGCCCCAGCATTTT
CDR3 protein: CASSLQASDQPQHF
clone size: -
J gene: TRBJ1-5
D gene: -
V gene: TRBV5-5

CDR3 DNA: TGTGCCAGCAGCTTAGCTGGGGCTGCCAATCAGCCCCAGCATTTT
CDR3 protein: CASSLAGAANQPQHF
clone size: -
J gene: TRBJ1-5
D gene: -
V gene: TRBV7-9